A selection of T cell receptor beta chains follows, all from one sample in a study of OX40 agonist ivuxolimab in advanced cancers. The table came from immunoSEQ multiplex PCR; TCRdb's copy has only in-frame clones and leaves some out. The sample holds some 130,000 clones; 75% to 95% are singletons and the top ten take about 1%. Source: CD4+ or CD8+ T cells sorted from blood, taken in a trial of the OX40 agonist ivuxolimab. These receptors were taken from an adult with an advanced solid tumor such as melanoma, head and neck, liver or kidney cancer. Each CDR3 is given with its conserved first and last residue. Fields, in order: D gene, clone size, V gene, J gene, CDR3 DNA, CDR3 protein. The D gene is left open where the match is weak. Clone size is not always given. Where it is, it says once, few, many or a class for expanded clones.

-	once	TRBV19	TRBJ1-3	TGTGCCAGTAGTATGGCCGAAAGGGGAACTGGAAACACCATATATTTT	CASSMAERGTGNTIYF
TRBD1	-	TRBV7-9	TRBJ2-5	TGTGCCAGCAGCCCCTCCGGGACAGGGGGAGAGACCCAGTACTTC	CASSPSGTGGETQYF
TRBD2	-	TRBV27	TRBJ2-2	TGTGCCAGCAGTTCCAGCGGGAGGGCGGCCACCGGGGAGCTGTTTTTT	CASSSSGRAATGELFF
-	-	TRBV11-3	TRBJ1-1	TGTGCCAGCAGCGCAGATCCGAACACTGAAGCTTTCTTT	CASSADPNTEAFF
-	-	TRBV2	TRBJ1-5	TGTGCCAGCAGTGAAAGCGGACAGACGGGTCAGCCCCAGCATTTT	CASSESGQTGQPQHF
TRBD1	once	TRBV5-1	TRBJ2-7	TGCGCCAGCAGCTTTAAACCGGGACAGGAGTTCTCCTACGAGCAGTACTTC	CASSFKPGQEFSYEQYF
TRBD1	once	TRBV27	TRBJ2-3	TGTGCCAGCGCGAAGCCGGGACAGTACACAGATACGCAGTATTTT	CASAKPGQYTDTQYF
TRBD2	-	TRBV10-1	TRBJ2-3	TGCGCCAGCAGTGAGTCGCCTAGCGGAGGCACAGATACGCAGTATTTT	CASSESPSGGTDTQYF
TRBD1	-	TRBV18	TRBJ1-2	TGTGCCAGCTCACCCGCGACCGGGACAGGGGGCTATGGCTACACCTTC	CASSPATGTGGYGYTF
TRBD1	-	TRBV6-1	TRBJ1-3	TGTGCCAGCAGTGAAAGCAGGGGGGCGTCTGGAAACACCATATATTTT	CASSESRGASGNTIYF
TRBD1	once	TRBV4-1	TRBJ1-5	TGCGCCAGCAGCCAAGATGGCGACAGGGGATACAATCAGCCCCAGCATTTT	CASSQDGDRGYNQPQHF
-	-	TRBV28	TRBJ1-2	TGTGCCAGCACTGCCGGGACAAAATATGGCTACACCTTC	CASTAGTKYGYTF
-	-	TRBV19	TRBJ2-7	TGTGCCAGTAGTATATTGGGCTCGGCAGGGGTAAGCTACGAGCAGTACTTC	CASSILGSAGVSYEQYF
-	-	TRBV7-9	TRBJ2-7	TGTGCCAGCAGCCGGTGGATTTCCTACGAGCAGTACTTC	CASSRWISYEQYF
-	-	TRBV20-1	TRBJ2-7	TGCAGTGCTAGGGATACCTACGAGCAGTACTTC	CSARDTYEQYF